Listed below are T cell receptor beta chains from one sample, sequenced in a study of control samples from healthy donors and cancer patients. Libraries were prepared by immunoSEQ multiplex PCR; TCRdb keeps only in-frame clonotypes and omits some of them. The sample lists 95,000 to 120,000 clones; approximately 82% were seen once. The sample consisted of blood. The receptor source for this set is a man between 18 and 29 years old in good health. CDR3s leave out the opening cysteine and the closing phenylalanine or tryptophan. A D gene is named only where the DNA matches it firmly.

D	V	J	CDR3
.	TRBV5-5	TRBJ2-2	ASSRGTRGGELF
TRBD1	TRBV28	TRBJ1-5	ASRPGTGGNQPQH
.	TRBV14	TRBJ1-6	ASSVTFGSYNSPLH
.	TRBV12-5	TRBJ1-2	ASAKGGHYGYT
TRBD1	TRBV5-4	TRBJ2-2	ASSLSPGQGPGELF
.	TRBV6-1	TRBJ1-3	ASSEFSGGTIY
.	TRBV27	TRBJ1-6	ASSPRVVQTQYSPLH
TRBD1	TRBV7-9	TRBJ1-2	ASSIDWDSNGYT
.	TRBV25-1	TRBJ1-6	ASSERGSSSYNSPLH
.	TRBV6-5	TRBJ1-1	ASTRGWDTEAF
.	TRBV11-3	TRBJ2-1	ASSLRQGGYEQF
.	TRBV6-2/TRBV6-3	TRBJ1-2	ASSYPGRSGGYGYT
.	TRBV5-6	TRBJ1-2	ASSGGSYGYT
.	TRBV9	TRBJ2-2	ASRARGSGTGELF
.	TRBV5-4	TRBJ2-5	ASSLLVGGGAVETQY
.	TRBV9	TRBJ2-5	ASSGLETQY
.	TRBV7-2	TRBJ1-1	ASSFAPGMNTEAF
TRBD1	TRBV3-1/TRBV3-2	TRBJ2-1	ASSLTGVLYNEQF
.	TRBV19	TRBJ1-5	ASRAGIGQPQH
.	TRBV2	TRBJ1-1	ASADFNTEAF
.	TRBV19	TRBJ1-1	ASSFFAQGRTEAF
.	TRBV25-1	TRBJ1-4	ASNRDGSNEKLF
.	TRBV2	TRBJ1-1	ASREGGVKAF